This entry lists 21 T cell receptor beta chains sequenced from one sample in a study of brain T cells in children with intractable seizures (dated by TCRdb to the early 2020s). In the paper's terms, the time point label means: resected brain tissue, or blood drawn just prior to surgery. Libraries were prepared through the immunoSEQ multiplex PCR assay. The table comes from immuneACCESS by way of TCRdb, which keeps in-frame sequences with V and J called. Part of the clones is missing from these tables; in studies checked, under half for an unresolved V gene and the rest for unknown reasons. The sample table contains 70,000 to 90,000 clones; only one count was recorded for just over 90% of them. Roughly 1.5% of the sample goes to the ten largest clones. The sample was peripheral blood, taken at surgery. These receptor sequences come from a boy under two years old with tuberous sclerosis and intractable seizures.

This clone occurred a few times. The rearrangement joins TRBV6-4 to TRBJ1-2; D may be TRBD1 (5 bases). V lost 2 bases and J lost 4, with 5 bases in between. The CDR3 loop spans 12 amino acids. Germline loops: CDR1 MRHNA, CDR2 SNTAGT. The CDR3: CASSDQGYGYTF. The CDR3 region has the DNA TGTGCCAGCAGTGACCAGGGCTATGGCTACACCTTC.

The J gene is TRBJ2-4, the V gene TRBV5-1; 12 nucleotides align to TRBD2. CDR1 and CDR2 from the germline V gene are SGHRS and YFSETQ. V trimming: 4 bases; J trimming: 1 base; junction bases outside the gene matches: 15. The CDR3 covers 20 residues. The CDR3 here is CASSPAWKTSGGTAKNIQYF. CDR3 nucleotide sequence: TGCGCCAGCAGCCCCGCATGGAAGACTAGCGGGGGTACCGCCAAAAACATTCAGTACTTC.

The chain has TRBV19 and TRBJ2-5; 10 nucleotides line up with TRBD1. The CDR3 length is 14 residues. Germline values: CDR1 LNHDA, CDR2 SQIVND (reference sequence). With V trimmed by 5 bases and J by 4 bases, 4 bases remained unmatched. The CDR3 sequence is CASSVTGGAETQYF. CDR3 nucleotide sequence: TGTGCCAGTAGTGTGACAGGGGGCGCAGAGACCCAGTACTTC.

Comment on this clone: A junction end diverges from the germline sequence, so it may reflect a read error. The chain combines TRBV7-7 with TRBJ1-6; no definite D call. CDR3 size: 13 residues. Germline CDR1 and CDR2: SSHAT and FNYEAQ (reference sequence). This CDR3 is CASSLISGGPLHF. The CDR3 DNA follows: TGTGCTAGCAGCTTAATATCAGGAGGCCCCCTCCACTTT.

The chain joins TRBV6-5 to TRBJ2-5, with 8 bases aligning to TRBD1. The CDR3 contains 16 residues. Trimming took 2 bases from V and 4 from J; bases not matched to a gene: 9. CDR1 MNHEY and CDR2 SVGAGI come from the germline V gene. CDR3 sequence reads: CASSYGVQGGRETQYF. Written as DNA, the CDR3 is TGTGCCAGCAGTTACGGAGTACAGGGGGGACGAGAGACCCAGTACTTC.

The chain recombines TRBV6-6 with TRBJ1-3, with D possibly being TRBD1 (5 bases). This CDR3 has 13 residues. CDR1 is MNHNY, CDR2 SVGAGI, per germline (reference sequence). Trimming stripped 2 bases from V and 5 bases from J, with 7 bases between. CDR3 sequence: CASSYKGRNTIYF. The CDR3 DNA sequence: TGTGCCAGCAGTTACAAGGGGCGAAACACCATATATTTT.

The V call is TRBV6-5, the J call TRBJ2-7; either TRBD1 or TRBD2 may supply D (5 bases each). The CDR3 is made up of 13 amino acids. V gave up 4 bases and J gave up 3 bases, with 10 bases separating them. CDR1 is MNHEY and CDR2 is SVGAGI in the germline V gene. In DNA form, the CDR3 reads TGTGCCAGCAGTTCCGGGGCTAACTACGAGCAGTACTTC. Translating gives CASSSGANYEQYF.

The chain is built from TRBV6-5 and TRBJ1-4; 7 bases agree with TRBD1. The V gene's germline CDR1 is MNHEY and CDR2 SVGAGI. The CDR3 extends over 15 amino acids. V trimming: 0 bases; J trimming: 5 bases; junction bases outside the gene matches: 3. In DNA, the CDR3 is TGTGCCAGCAGTTACTCTGGGACAGCGAATGAAAAACTGTTTTTT. This encodes CASSYSGTANEKLFF.

The chain joins TRBV4-1 to TRBJ2-1; D uncertain. The CDR3 contains 17 residues. Germline V gene data show CDR1 as MGHRA and CDR2 as YSYEKL. Trimming removed 4 bases from V and 0 bases from J, with 16 bases in between. CDR3 in DNA: TGCGCCAGCAGCCCCACCGGAGCTCTGAGCTCCTACAATGAGCAGTTCTTC. As protein: CASSPTGALSSYNEQFF.

CDR3 residues: CATSRDRVNTEAFF. For the CDR3, the DNA is TGTGCCACCAGCAGAGATCGGGTGAACACTGAAGCTTTCTTT. This rearrangement joins TRBV15 to TRBJ1-1, with D unclear. The CDR3 consists of 14 residues. Germline V CDR1 and CDR2: LNHNV, YYDKDF (reference sequence). Trimming left V 0 bases short and J 0 bases short, with 5 bases between.

This chain joins TRBV3-1 (or the pseudogene TRBV3-2) and TRBJ2-1; D uncertain. V was cut by 6 bases and J by 4 bases, with 4 bases left in between. Germline V lookup: CDR1 LGHDT, CDR2 YNNKEL (reference sequence). This CDR3 has 11 amino acids. DNA for the CDR3: TGTGCCAGCAGGGATTACAATGAGCAGTTCTTC. Encoded protein: CASRDYNEQFF.

The chain carries TRBV29-1 and TRBJ2-5; D call uncertain. The CDR3 is 10 residues long. The V and J ends lost 2 bases and 4 bases respectively, with 2 bases between them. Germline CDR1 is SQVTM and CDR2 is ANQGSEA. CDR3 region: CSVERETQYF. The CDR3 nucleotides are TGCAGCGTTGAACGAGAGACCCAGTACTTC.

V gene TRBV9 combines with J gene TRBJ1-6, with D unresolved. This CDR3 is built from 14 residues. V was shortened by 1 base and J by 7 bases, with 9 bases between the two germline ends. The germline CDR1 and CDR2 sequences are SGDLS and YYNGEE. CDR3 amino acids: CASSVTSINSPLHF. The CDR3 DNA reads TGTGCCAGCAGCGTAACGTCTATCAATTCACCCCTCCACTTT. Using reference TRBV9 and TRBJ1-6 for the parts outside the CDR3, the full variable domain is DSGVTQTPKHLITATGQRVTLRCSPRSGDLSVYWYQQSLDQGLQFLIQYYNGEERAKGNILERFSAQQFPDLHSELNLSSLELGDSALYFCASSVTSINSPLHFGNGTRLTVT.

The chain has TRBV5-5 and TRBJ1-5; D call uncertain. Germline CDR1 SGHKS, CDR2 YYEKEE (reference sequence). CDR3 length: 15 residues. V was shortened by 0 bases and J by 5 bases, with 12 bases between the two germline ends. Here the CDR3 reads CASSLVTAFDQPQHF. CDR3 bases: TGTGCCAGCAGCTTGGTCACAGCCTTCGATCAGCCCCAGCATTTT.

The rearrangement joins TRBV12-3 or TRBV12-4 to TRBJ2-7; possibly TRBD2 for D (5 bases). The CDR3 is 13 residues long. Trimming removed 3 bases from V and 6 bases from J, with 12 bases in between. In nucleotides, the CDR3 is TGTGCCAGCAGTTTGGGTTCGGGGTCCGAGCAGTACTTC. Translating gives CASSLGSGSEQYF.

The chain uses TRBV15 and TRBJ2-2, with D hard to call. The V and J ends lost 1 base and 1 base respectively, with 10 bases between them. The length of the CDR3 is 16 residues. Germline values: CDR1 LNHNV, CDR2 YYDKDF (reference sequence). The CDR3 nucleotides are TGTGCCACCAGCAGAGCCGACCGATGGAACACCGGGGAGCTGTTTTTT. It encodes CATSRADRWNTGELFF.

The CDR3 region has the DNA TGTGCCAGCAGCTTGGTTGGAAACCAAGAGACCCAGTACTTC. This gives the protein CASSLVGNQETQYF. V gene TRBV5-8 combines with J gene TRBJ2-5; D uncertain. Germline values: CDR1 SGHTS, CDR2 YDEGEE. The ends were cut back, 0 bases at V and 0 bases at J, with 6 bases in the middle. CDR3 length equals 14 residues.

This chain uses TRBV14 with TRBJ1-1; D possibly corresponds to TRBD1 (6 bases). Germline V gene data show CDR1 as SGHDN and CDR2 as FVKESK. Trimming left V 0 bases short and J 5 bases short, with 16 bases between. This CDR3 region has 16 residues. DNA of the CDR3: TGTGCCAGCAGCCAAGATGGAGACAGGTCATGGACTGAAGCTTTCTTT. Protein sequence: CASSQDGDRSWTEAFF.

The chain carries TRBV6-2 or TRBV6-3 and TRBJ2-5, with 7 bases that match TRBD2. J gave up 2 bases and V 4 bases, and 4 bases lay outside the gene matches. CDR3 length: 14 amino acids. The germline gives CDR1 MNHEY, CDR2 SVGEGT. CDR3 nucleotides: TGTGCCAGCAGTTCCCCGCGGGGGCAAGAGACCCAGTACTTC. Amino acid sequence: CASSSPRGQETQYF.

The rearrangement joins TRBV29-1 to TRBJ2-3, with 9 bases matching TRBD2. This CDR3 contains 18 residues. Germline V gives CDR1 SQVTM, CDR2 ANQGSEA. Trimming cost V 3 bases and J 0 bases; bases outside gene matches: 13. This CDR3 reads CSVDYWPSGDPSTDTQYF. CDR3 coding DNA: TGCAGCGTTGATTACTGGCCTAGCGGGGACCCTAGCACAGATACGCAGTATTTT.

This chain connects TRBV5-1 to TRBJ2-1; no definite D call. The CDR3 has 11 amino acids. Germline V gene sequence: CDR1 SGHRS, CDR2 YFSETQ. Between the trimmed V and J ends, which lost 2 bases and 9 bases, there was a span of 6 bases. The CDR3 here is CASSLAPEQFF. The DNA of the CDR3 is TGCGCCAGCAGCTTAGCACCTGAGCAGTTCTTC.